The rows below give T cell receptor beta chains drawn from one sample of a study of type 1 and type 2 diabetes patients. TCRdb called the multiplex PCR reads again in MiXCR, with one record for every CDR3 protein. Among 250,000 or so distinct CDR3 sequences, over 45% were seen once, and the ten largest hold approximately 13%. The sequenced material came from peripheral blood mononuclear cells (PBMCs). The receptors originated from a man younger than 30 with type 2 diabetes. The CDR3 runs from the conserved cysteine through the conserved F or W. The order of the fields is clone size, J gene, D gene, V gene, CDR3 DNA, CDR3 protein. D genes are given only for firm matches. A row's size may be missing; if present it is once, few, many or a size class.

clone size: -; J gene: TRBJ2-1; D gene: TRBD2; V gene: TRBV20-1; CDR3 DNA: TGCAGTGCTAGAGATGGGGGGGCCTACAATGAGCAGTTCTTC; CDR3 protein: CSARDGGAYNEQFF
clone size: -; J gene: TRBJ2-5; D gene: TRBD1; V gene: TRBV6-5; CDR3 DNA: TGTGCCAGCTCACCAACCCGGACAGGCCAAGAGACCCAGTACTTC; CDR3 protein: CASSPTRTGQETQYF
clone size: -; J gene: TRBJ2-1; D gene: TRBD2; V gene: TRBV19; CDR3 DNA: TGTGCCAGTAGTACTACTTCCGGGACTAGCTCCTACAATGAGCAGTTCTTC; CDR3 protein: CASSTTSGTSSYNEQFF
clone size: few; J gene: TRBJ2-1; D gene: -; V gene: TRBV20-1; CDR3 DNA: TGCAGTGCTAGAGATCTTACAGGAACCTTTAATGAGCAGTTCTTC; CDR3 protein: CSARDLTGTFNEQFF
clone size: few; J gene: TRBJ1-1; D gene: -; V gene: TRBV12-3/TRBV12-4; CDR3 DNA: TGTGCCAGCAGTCCTCTAGGGGATTCGGTATTGGGGAACACTGAAGCTTTCTTT; CDR3 protein: CASSPLGDSVLGNTEAFF
clone size: -; J gene: TRBJ1-5; D gene: -; V gene: TRBV19; CDR3 DNA: TGTGCCAGTAGTATTGGTACAGACAATCAGCCCCAGCATTTT; CDR3 protein: CASSIGTDNQPQHF
clone size: -; J gene: TRBJ1-6; D gene: -; V gene: TRBV15; CDR3 DNA: TGTGCCACCGCAGGGAAGAATTCACCCCCCCACTTT; CDR3 protein: CATAGKNSPPHF
clone size: -; J gene: TRBJ2-7; D gene: TRBD1; V gene: TRBV6-6; CDR3 DNA: TGTGCCAGCAGTTTGGGACAGGGGGCAGTTTCAGGGCAGTACTTC; CDR3 protein: CASSLGQGAVSGQYF
clone size: -; J gene: TRBJ2-7; D gene: TRBD1; V gene: TRBV25-1; CDR3 DNA: TGTGCCAGCAGTTATGGGACAGGGACTGAAGAGCAGTACTTC; CDR3 protein: CASSYGTGTEEQYF
clone size: -; J gene: TRBJ1-4; D gene: -; V gene: TRBV4-2; CDR3 DNA: TGTGCCAGCAGCCCCGACGGGGGAATAAGCAGTGAAAAACTGTTTTTT; CDR3 protein: CASSPDGGISSEKLFF
clone size: few; J gene: TRBJ2-7; D gene: TRBD2; V gene: TRBV28; CDR3 DNA: TGTGCCAGCAGTTCGCTAGCGGGGCGCTCCTACGAGCAGTACTTC; CDR3 protein: CASSSLAGRSYEQYF
clone size: -; J gene: TRBJ1-1; D gene: -; V gene: TRBV9; CDR3 DNA: TGTGCCAGCAGTCGGTTGGTGGCAGCGAACACTGAAGCTTTCTTT; CDR3 protein: CASSRLVAANTEAFF
clone size: -; J gene: TRBJ1-1; D gene: TRBD1; V gene: TRBV5-1; CDR3 DNA: TGCGCCAGCAGCAATACGGACAGGGGCAATGAAGCTTTCTTT; CDR3 protein: CASSNTDRGNEAFF
clone size: -; J gene: TRBJ2-6; D gene: TRBD2; V gene: TRBV6-5; CDR3 DNA: TGTGCCAGCAGACGGGGGGGGCTAACCCTCTCTGGGGCCAACGTCCTGACTTTC; CDR3 protein: CASRRGGLTLSGANVLTF
clone size: -; J gene: TRBJ2-7; D gene: -; V gene: TRBV19; CDR3 DNA: TGTGCCACCCGCAGCTTGACAAGGGACGACGAGCAGTACTTC; CDR3 protein: CATRSLTRDDEQYF
clone size: -; J gene: TRBJ1-6; D gene: -; V gene: TRBV11-2; CDR3 DNA: TGTGCCAGCAGCTTAGTCAGGCCAAGCTCCTATAATTCACCCCTCCACTTT; CDR3 protein: CASSLVRPSSYNSPLHF
clone size: -; J gene: TRBJ2-2; D gene: -; V gene: TRBV7-3; CDR3 DNA: TGTGCCAGCACCGACCCCCTAGCGTACACCGGGGAGCTGTTTTTT; CDR3 protein: CASTDPLAYTGELFF
clone size: -; J gene: TRBJ2-5; D gene: -; V gene: TRBV5-5; CDR3 DNA: TGTGCCAGCAGCTTCTTGCTATTTGAAGAGACCCAGTACTTC; CDR3 protein: CASSFLLFEETQYF
clone size: -; J gene: TRBJ2-7; D gene: -; V gene: TRBV20-1; CDR3 DNA: TGCAGTGCTAGTCTACTAGTGGGCTACGAGCAGTACTTC; CDR3 protein: CSASLLVGYEQYF
clone size: -; J gene: TRBJ1-2; D gene: -; V gene: TRBV7-2; CDR3 DNA: TGTGCCAGCGGGTCCTCGAGCGCAACAAATGGCTACACCTTC; CDR3 protein: CASGSSSATNGYTF
clone size: few; J gene: TRBJ1-1; D gene: TRBD1; V gene: TRBV6-5; CDR3 DNA: TGTGCCAGCAGTTGGAAGACAGGGGTTGCGATGAACACTGAAGCTTTCTTT; CDR3 protein: CASSWKTGVAMNTEAFF
clone size: -; J gene: TRBJ2-7; D gene: -; V gene: TRBV15; CDR3 DNA: TGTGCCACCAGCAGAGATCAAGGGCCTACTGTATCCGAGCAGTACTTC; CDR3 protein: CATSRDQGPTVSEQYF
clone size: -; J gene: TRBJ1-2; D gene: -; V gene: TRBV5-1; CDR3 DNA: TGCGCCAGCAGGGTCCGGGGAGGAGATGGCTACACCTTC; CDR3 protein: CASRVRGGDGYTF
clone size: -; J gene: TRBJ1-6; D gene: -; V gene: TRBV10-2; CDR3 DNA: TGTGCCAGCAGGGAGGGGTATTCACCCCTCCACTTT; CDR3 protein: CASREGYSPLHF
clone size: many; J gene: TRBJ2-5; D gene: -; V gene: TRBV20-1; CDR3 DNA: TGCAGTGTTCGGGCGGGTCCCGAGACCCAGTACTTC; CDR3 protein: CSVRAGPETQYF
clone size: -; J gene: TRBJ2-7; D gene: TRBD2; V gene: TRBV7-9; CDR3 DNA: TGTGCCAGCAGTGAATCAGTGGGTCTAGCGGGCCCCGAGCAGTACTTC; CDR3 protein: CASSESVGLAGPEQYF
clone size: -; J gene: TRBJ1-2; D gene: -; V gene: TRBV6-5; CDR3 DNA: TGTGCCAGCAGTTCCAGGGCCCTCCATGGCTACACCTTC; CDR3 protein: CASSSRALHGYTF
clone size: once; J gene: TRBJ1-5; D gene: -; V gene: TRBV20-1; CDR3 DNA: TGCAGTGCCCTGAGACAGGGCAATCAGCCCCAGCATTTT; CDR3 protein: CSALRQGNQPQHF
clone size: few; J gene: TRBJ2-7; D gene: -; V gene: TRBV5-1; CDR3 DNA: TGCGCCAGCAGCTTGAGTTCTACCCACGAGCAGTACTTC; CDR3 protein: CASSLSSTHEQYF
clone size: -; J gene: TRBJ2-6; D gene: -; V gene: TRBV19; CDR3 DNA: TGTGCCAGTAGTGCCGGAGACAGCTCTGGGGCCAACGTCCTGACTTTC; CDR3 protein: CASSAGDSSGANVLTF
clone size: -; J gene: TRBJ2-7; D gene: -; V gene: TRBV7-8; CDR3 DNA: TGTGCCAGCACCCCGGCCCCCGGCTCCTACGAGCAGTACTTC; CDR3 protein: CASTPAPGSYEQYF
clone size: -; J gene: TRBJ2-5; D gene: TRBD2; V gene: TRBV12-3/TRBV12-4; CDR3 DNA: TGTGCCAGCAGTTTAGCAAGGCGGGGGGGGTGGGAGACCCAGTACTTC; CDR3 protein: CASSLARRGGWETQYF
clone size: -; J gene: TRBJ2-7; D gene: -; V gene: TRBV7-3; CDR3 DNA: TGTGCCAGCAGCTTAAGGCCTGGGCAGGGGATCTCCGAGCAGTACTTC; CDR3 protein: CASSLRPGQGISEQYF
clone size: few; J gene: TRBJ2-5; D gene: TRBD2; V gene: TRBV13; CDR3 DNA: TGCGCCAGCAGGATAGCGGGGGGCAAAGAGACCCAGTACTTC; CDR3 protein: CASRIAGGKETQYF
clone size: -; J gene: TRBJ2-2; D gene: -; V gene: TRBV19; CDR3 DNA: TGTGCCAGTAGACCCCAAACCCTTAACACCGGGGAGCTGTTTTTT; CDR3 protein: CASRPQTLNTGELFF
clone size: -; J gene: TRBJ1-2; D gene: -; V gene: TRBV20-1; CDR3 DNA: TGCAGTGCTAAGGAGGCAACCCTGATGTACACCTTC; CDR3 protein: CSAKEATLMYTF
clone size: -; J gene: TRBJ1-1; D gene: -; V gene: TRBV4-3; CDR3 DNA: TGCGCCAGCAGCCAAGGAGGGATGATGAACACTGAAGCTTTCTTT; CDR3 protein: CASSQGGMMNTEAFF
clone size: -; J gene: TRBJ2-1; D gene: -; V gene: TRBV7-6; CDR3 DNA: TGTGCCAGCAGCTCGACGACGGGAACCTACGAGCAGTTCTTC; CDR3 protein: CASSSTTGTYEQFF
clone size: -; J gene: TRBJ2-5; D gene: TRBD2; V gene: TRBV12-3/TRBV12-4; CDR3 DNA: TGTGCCAGCAGACGAAGCGGGAGCCAAGAGACCCAGTACTTC; CDR3 protein: CASRRSGSQETQYF
clone size: few; J gene: TRBJ2-2; D gene: -; V gene: TRBV7-2; CDR3 DNA: TGTGCCAGCAAATGGGACCAAAACACCGGGGAGCTGTTTTTT; CDR3 protein: CASKWDQNTGELFF
clone size: -; J gene: TRBJ1-4; D gene: TRBD1; V gene: TRBV20-1; CDR3 DNA: TGCAGTGCTGCGTACAGGGGGGAAAAACTGTTTTTT; CDR3 protein: CSAAYRGEKLFF